A selection of T cell receptor beta chains follows, all from one sample in a study of blood T cell repertoires in COVID-19. The table came from immunoSEQ multiplex PCR; TCRdb's copy has only in-frame clones and leaves some out. Of about 60,000 clones listed, 70% to 90% are singletons. Source material: peripheral blood. The receptors were sampled from a woman aged 55-75 years with active COVID-19. The CDR3 runs from the conserved cysteine through the conserved F or W. The order of the fields is CDR3 length, V gene, clone size, D gene, J gene, CDR3 protein. The D gene is left open where the match is weak. Part of the rows lack a size; the others show once, few, many or a class for expanded clones.

CDR3 length: 16
V gene: TRBV19
clone size: NA
D gene: NA
J gene: TRBJ2-3
CDR3 protein: CASSIEVHPGLDTQYF

CDR3 length: 14
V gene: TRBV5-4
clone size: NA
D gene: TRBD1
J gene: TRBJ1-2
CDR3 protein: CASSLDREGYGYTF

CDR3 length: 14
V gene: TRBV29-1
clone size: NA
D gene: TRBD2
J gene: TRBJ2-5
CDR3 protein: CSASIAGGMETQYF

CDR3 length: 13
V gene: TRBV3-1/TRBV3-2
clone size: NA
D gene: NA
J gene: TRBJ1-1
CDR3 protein: CASSQVYDFEAFF

CDR3 length: 15
V gene: TRBV24-1
clone size: NA
D gene: NA
J gene: TRBJ2-1
CDR3 protein: CATSVVAGSYNEQFF

CDR3 length: 18
V gene: TRBV3-1/TRBV3-2
clone size: NA
D gene: TRBD2
J gene: TRBJ2-1
CDR3 protein: CASSKRGGRGGSYNEQFF

CDR3 length: 15
V gene: TRBV7-9
clone size: NA
D gene: NA
J gene: TRBJ1-6
CDR3 protein: CASSLGTDYNSPLHF

CDR3 length: 15
V gene: TRBV24-1
clone size: NA
D gene: TRBD2
J gene: TRBJ2-3
CDR3 protein: CATSDASGGADTQYF

CDR3 length: 13
V gene: TRBV9
clone size: NA
D gene: NA
J gene: TRBJ1-1
CDR3 protein: CASSPGAVAEAFF

CDR3 length: 15
V gene: TRBV7-3
clone size: NA
D gene: TRBD1
J gene: TRBJ2-5
CDR3 protein: CASSKGQGGWETQYF

CDR3 length: 15
V gene: TRBV19
clone size: NA
D gene: NA
J gene: TRBJ2-1
CDR3 protein: CASSTPAGAYNEQFF

CDR3 length: 15
V gene: TRBV18
clone size: NA
D gene: NA
J gene: TRBJ1-2
CDR3 protein: CASSPLSQQDYGYTF

CDR3 length: 12
V gene: TRBV11-2
clone size: NA
D gene: NA
J gene: TRBJ1-1
CDR3 protein: CASSSQSTEAFF

CDR3 length: 18
V gene: TRBV12-5
clone size: NA
D gene: TRBD2
J gene: TRBJ2-1
CDR3 protein: CASGLGRSAGASYNEQFF

CDR3 length: 18
V gene: TRBV12-5
clone size: NA
D gene: TRBD1
J gene: TRBJ2-2
CDR3 protein: CASGLVQGGQGASGELFF

CDR3 length: 14
V gene: TRBV11-3
clone size: NA
D gene: NA
J gene: TRBJ1-1
CDR3 protein: CASSSRGGNTEAFF

CDR3 length: 12
V gene: TRBV5-4
clone size: NA
D gene: NA
J gene: TRBJ1-2
CDR3 protein: CASSLGGFGYTF

CDR3 length: 13
V gene: TRBV30
clone size: NA
D gene: NA
J gene: TRBJ1-2
CDR3 protein: CAWSVNRQGGYTF

CDR3 length: 15
V gene: TRBV3-1/TRBV3-2
clone size: NA
D gene: NA
J gene: TRBJ2-5
CDR3 protein: CASSRPLVRQETQYF

CDR3 length: 19
V gene: TRBV7-6
clone size: few
D gene: TRBD2
J gene: TRBJ2-1
CDR3 protein: CASSLIGGVGTSVYNEQFF

CDR3 length: 13
V gene: TRBV10-3
clone size: NA
D gene: TRBD2
J gene: TRBJ2-7
CDR3 protein: CAISGSGGYEQYF

CDR3 length: 15
V gene: TRBV6-2/TRBV6-3
clone size: NA
D gene: TRBD1
J gene: TRBJ2-7
CDR3 protein: CASSYDRGVGYEQYF

CDR3 length: 14
V gene: TRBV7-9
clone size: few
D gene: TRBD1
J gene: TRBJ1-3
CDR3 protein: CASSRQGNGNTIYF

CDR3 length: 14
V gene: TRBV14
clone size: NA
D gene: NA
J gene: TRBJ1-3
CDR3 protein: CASSQDLSGNTIYF

CDR3 length: 15
V gene: TRBV12-2
clone size: NA
D gene: NA
J gene: TRBJ2-3
CDR3 protein: CASRQGRGGTDTQYF

CDR3 length: 16
V gene: TRBV5-1
clone size: NA
D gene: NA
J gene: TRBJ1-6
CDR3 protein: CASSPGGTDNNSPLHF

CDR3 length: 15
V gene: TRBV10-3
clone size: NA
D gene: TRBD2
J gene: TRBJ2-1
CDR3 protein: CAISSTSVELGEQFF

CDR3 length: 18
V gene: TRBV5-1
clone size: NA
D gene: NA
J gene: TRBJ1-6
CDR3 protein: CASSLSGVGSSYNSPLHF

CDR3 length: 15
V gene: TRBV9
clone size: NA
D gene: NA
J gene: TRBJ1-4
CDR3 protein: CASSVGGGTNEKLFF

CDR3 length: 13
V gene: TRBV10-3
clone size: NA
D gene: NA
J gene: TRBJ1-1
CDR3 protein: CAITVSPNTEAFF

CDR3 length: 14
V gene: TRBV6-1
clone size: NA
D gene: NA
J gene: TRBJ1-5
CDR3 protein: CASSEAGGNQPQHF

CDR3 length: 14
V gene: TRBV7-9
clone size: NA
D gene: NA
J gene: TRBJ2-3
CDR3 protein: CASSLAQGPDTQYF

CDR3 length: 16
V gene: TRBV9
clone size: once
D gene: TRBD1
J gene: TRBJ2-2
CDR3 protein: CASRGPGQGLTGELFF

CDR3 length: 11
V gene: TRBV7-2
clone size: NA
D gene: NA
J gene: TRBJ2-1
CDR3 protein: CASSLVAEQFF

CDR3 length: 14
V gene: TRBV19
clone size: NA
D gene: NA
J gene: TRBJ2-7
CDR3 protein: CASSVRDTTYEQYF

CDR3 length: 12
V gene: TRBV6-2/TRBV6-3
clone size: NA
D gene: NA
J gene: TRBJ2-7
CDR3 protein: CASSPLGSMQYF

CDR3 length: 15
V gene: TRBV19
clone size: NA
D gene: TRBD1
J gene: TRBJ2-7
CDR3 protein: CASSIGGTGANEQYF

CDR3 length: 15
V gene: TRBV19
clone size: NA
D gene: NA
J gene: TRBJ2-7
CDR3 protein: CASSIDPGTSYEQYF

CDR3 length: 14
V gene: TRBV5-1
clone size: NA
D gene: TRBD1
J gene: TRBJ1-4
CDR3 protein: CASSLTGANEKLFF

CDR3 length: 15
V gene: TRBV4-3
clone size: NA
D gene: TRBD2
J gene: TRBJ2-7
CDR3 protein: CASSQTSGAAYEQYF

CDR3 length: 14
V gene: TRBV19
clone size: NA
D gene: TRBD1
J gene: TRBJ2-2
CDR3 protein: CARPGQGNTGELFF

CDR3 length: 13
V gene: TRBV19
clone size: NA
D gene: TRBD1
J gene: TRBJ2-7
CDR3 protein: CASSIDRGYEQYF

CDR3 length: 13
V gene: TRBV10-1
clone size: NA
D gene: NA
J gene: TRBJ2-5
CDR3 protein: CATSSERGETQYF